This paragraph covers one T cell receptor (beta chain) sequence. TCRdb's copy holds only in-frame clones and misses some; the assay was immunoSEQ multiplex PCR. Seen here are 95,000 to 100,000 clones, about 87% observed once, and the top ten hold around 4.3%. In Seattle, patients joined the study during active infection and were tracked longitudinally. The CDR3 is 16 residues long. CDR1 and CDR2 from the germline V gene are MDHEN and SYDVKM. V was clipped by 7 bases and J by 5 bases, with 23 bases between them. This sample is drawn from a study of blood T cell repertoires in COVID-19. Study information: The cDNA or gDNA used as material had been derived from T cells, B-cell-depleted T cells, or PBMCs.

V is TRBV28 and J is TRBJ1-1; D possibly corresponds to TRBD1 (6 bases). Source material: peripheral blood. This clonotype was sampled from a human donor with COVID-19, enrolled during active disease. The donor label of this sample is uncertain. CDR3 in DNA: TGTGCCAGCACATTCGGGGGGCTCCGGGCGGATACTGAAGCTTTCTTT. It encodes CASTFGGLRADTEAFF.